The next 13 T cell receptor beta chains were all read from a single sample in a study of blood T cell repertoires in COVID-19. Measured with immunoSEQ multiplex PCR; TCRdb has only the in-frame clones, and not every one. The sample holds approximately 200,000 clones, approximately 83% seen once. Sequences were obtained from peripheral blood. Every receptor here comes from a man aged 55 to 70 with acute or convalescent COVID-19.

The chain combines TRBV4-1 with TRBJ2-2, with a weak D call TRBD1 (6 bases). Germline V gene data show CDR1 as MGHRA and CDR2 as YSYEKL. The length of the CDR3 is 14 residues. Between the trimmed V and J ends, which lost 0 bases and 10 bases, there was a span of 12 bases. CDR3 in DNA: TGCGCCAGCAGCCAAGAGACAGGATCGGCGGAGCTGTTTTTT. Translating gives CASSQETGSAELFF.

The rearrangement uses TRBV4-1 and TRBJ1-1; tentatively, D is TRBD1 (6 bases). CDR3 length equals 15 residues. The V end lost 7 bases, the J end lost 5 bases, and 20 bases lay between the germline ends. Germline CDR1 is MGHRA and CDR2 is YSYEKL. The CDR3 loop reads CASMAGVQSWTEAFF. CDR3 nucleotide sequence: TGCGCCAGCATGGCAGGGGTCCAGTCGTGGACTGAAGCTTTCTTT.

V and J are TRBV28 and TRBJ1-2; D is undetermined. CDR3 size: 12 residues. With 7 bases removed from V and 2 bases from J, the gap between germline ends came to 8 bases. Germline V lookup: CDR1 MDHEN, CDR2 SYDVKM. CDR3 residues: CASTGGNYGYTF. In nucleotides, the CDR3 is TGTGCCAGCACGGGAGGAAACTATGGCTACACCTTC.

This clone has just one count. The V and J genes are TRBV4-3 and TRBJ2-1, with 8 positions matching TRBD2. Germline CDR1 LGHNA, CDR2 YSLEER. The CDR3 extends over 15 amino acids. The trim removed 6 bases at V and 5 bases at J, leaving 9 bases unmatched. The CDR3 DNA reads TGCGCCAGCAGTCGGGGGGGCCTAGGGGACAATGAGCAGTTCTTC. This codes for CASSRGGLGDNEQFF.

A few counts support this clone. The gene calls are TRBV5-1 and TRBJ1-5, with D tentatively TRBD1 (5 bases). The CDR3 runs to 16 residues. V lost 4 bases, J lost 6 bases, and 20 bases lay in between. Germline V gene lookup returns CDR1 SGHRS and CDR2 YFSETQ. For the CDR3, the DNA is TGCGCCAGCAGCGTTGGCGGGGGTTACGAGAGTCAGCCCCAGCATTTT. Translation gives CASSVGGGYESQPQHF. The complete variable domain, with remaining parts taken from reference TRBV5-1 and TRBJ1-5, reads KAGVTQTPRYLIKTRGQQVTLSCSPISGHRSVSWYQQTPGQGLQFLFEYFSETQRNKGNFPGRFSGRQFSNSRSEMNVSTLELGDSALYLCASSVGGGYESQPQHFGDGTRLSIL.

The rearrangement uses TRBV2 and TRBJ2-2, with 11 bases matching TRBD2. V was pared by 1 base and J by 3 bases, with 13 bases of the junction left unmatched. Germline assignment: CDR1 SNHLY and CDR2 FYNNEI. This CDR3 spans 20 amino acids. CDR3 nucleotides: TGTGCCAGCAGTGAAGTAGGGGGGACCAGGACTAGCGGGTACACCGGGGAGCTGTTTTTT. Its protein is CASSEVGGTRTSGYTGELFF. The variable domain in full, with the rest retrieved from reference TRBV2 and TRBJ2-2, is EPEVTQTPSHQVTQMGQEVILRCVPISNHLYFYWYRQILGQKVEFLVSFYNNEISEKSEIFDDQFSVERPDGSNFTLKIRSTKLEDSAMYFCASSEVGGTRTSGYTGELFFGEGSRLTVL.

The chain combines TRBV19 with TRBJ2-3, with a tentative D call TRBD1 (7 bases). V lost 5 bases, J lost 8 bases, and 23 bases lay in between. This CDR3 is 16 amino acids long. Germline lookup yields CDR1 LNHDA and CDR2 SQIVND (reference sequence). The CDR3 reads CASSPRRGANPGTQYF. CDR3 in DNA: TGTGCCAGTAGTCCGCGCAGGGGGGCGAACCCGGGTACGCAGTATTTT.

This clone was seen only a few times. V is TRBV30 and J is TRBJ2-1; D is uncertain. Germline CDR1 is GTSNPN and CDR2 is SVGIG (reference sequence). Trimming pared 1 base from V and 9 bases from J, leaving 16 bases between. This CDR3 is built from 14 residues. In DNA, the CDR3 is TGTGCCTGGAGTGCTAGAGACCCCGTGTTTGAGCAGTTCTTC. Protein product: CAWSARDPVFEQFF.

This chain uses TRBV7-9 with TRBJ2-7; 7 nucleotides match TRBD2. The CDR3 length is 15 residues. Trimming removed 5 bases from V and 4 bases from J; junction bases left unmatched: 11. The germline V gene encodes CDR1 SEHNR and CDR2 FQNEAQ (reference sequence). The CDR3 region is CASSPPGGSRYEQYF. The CDR3 DNA is TGTGCCAGCAGCCCCCCCGGCGGGAGTAGGTACGAGCAGTACTTC.

CDR3 region: CASSSRGLGNTEAFF. In nucleotides, the CDR3 is TGTGCCAGTAGCTCCAGGGGGCTTGGGAACACTGAAGCTTTCTTT. The V and J genes are TRBV19 and TRBJ1-1; 8 bases match TRBD1. CDR1 is LNHDA and CDR2 is SQIVND in the germline V gene (reference sequence). J was trimmed by 1 base and V by 6 bases; bases with no gene match: 7. The CDR3 is made up of 15 amino acids.

Here the CDR3 DNA reads TGTGCCAGCAGCTTAAGGGCCCAGTCCTACGAGCAGTACTTC. Encoded protein: CASSLRAQSYEQYF. This chain uses TRBV7-3 with TRBJ2-7; no clear D gene. CDR3 length: 14 amino acids. V was clipped by 1 base and J by 1 base, with 8 bases between them. Germline CDR1 reads SGHTA; CDR2 reads FQGTGA.

This chain links TRBV7-9 with TRBJ2-1, with D uncertain. The V end was cut by 3 bases, the J end by 0 bases, with 12 bases between. The germline CDR1 and CDR2 sequences are SEHNR and FQNEAQ (reference sequence). There are 16 residues in the CDR3. The DNA of the CDR3 is TGTGCCAGCAGCTTTCTCGTGCCGAGCTCCTACAATGAGCAGTTCTTC. This translates into CASSFLVPSSYNEQFF.

V and J are TRBV10-3 and TRBJ2-7; 12 bases are shared with TRBD1. J was trimmed by 5 bases and V by 6 bases; bases with no gene match: 8. The CDR3 is made up of 15 amino acids. Germline loops: CDR1 ENHRY, CDR2 SYGVKD. The CDR3 is CAISPGQGAFNEQYF. The CDR3 DNA is TGTGCCATCAGCCCGGGACAGGGGGCGTTTAACGAGCAGTACTTC.